The 26 T cell receptor beta chains listed next were all sequenced from one sample in a study of T cell repertoires in cytomegalovirus infection. TCRdb ran MiXCR on the reads and lists one entry per CDR3 protein. This table holds approximately 180,000 distinct CDR3 sequences, approximately 9.6% found once. Specimen: PBMCs. All receptors come from a human donor in good health (CMV status not recorded). Some clones in this sample may be carry-over from other donors' samples.

This clonotype was counted at least ten times. The chain is built from TRBV28 and TRBJ1-3; TRBD1 matches 11 bases. Per the germline V gene, CDR1 is MDHEN and CDR2 is SYDVKM. V shed 5 bases, J shed 8 bases, and the junction held 8 bases outside the gene matches. CDR3 length: 15 amino acids. CDR3 DNA sequence: TGTGCCAGCAGTCGGGACAGGGGGAGTGGGCACACCATATATTTT. Translated, it gives CASSRDRGSGHTIYF.

This clonotype showed up many times. The rearrangement uses TRBV5-1 and TRBJ2-4; TRBD2 matches 10 bases. V lost 4 bases to trimming and J lost 7 bases; unmatched junction nucleotides: 2. The CDR3 loop spans 13 amino acids. CDR1 and CDR2 (germline): SGHRS, YFSETQ. The CDR3 DNA sequence: TGCGCCAGCAGCGAAGCGGGGGGGAACATTCAGTACTTC. This translates into CASSEAGGNIQYF.

In this sample, this clonotype turned up a few times. The chain joins TRBV11-1 to TRBJ2-1; the match to TRBD2 covers 7 bases. Germline V gene data show CDR1 as SGHAT and CDR2 as FQDESV (reference sequence). This CDR3 comprises 16 residues. V shed 5 bases, J shed 7 bases, and the junction held 14 bases outside the gene matches. The CDR3 DNA reads as TGTGCCAGCAGCCTTCGGACTAGAGGAGGGACTAATGAGCAGTTCTTC. Its protein product is CASSLRTRGGTNEQFF.

This clonotype has a count of ten or more. V gene TRBV12-3 or TRBV12-4 combines with J gene TRBJ2-7, with 11 bases fitting TRBD1. The CDR3 sequence is 15 residues long. V trimming: 5 bases; J trimming: 5 bases; junction bases outside the gene matches: 8. The CDR3 DNA follows: TGTGCCAGCAGTCCTTACCGGGACAGGGGGGACGAGCAGTACTTC. Amino acids: CASSPYRDRGDEQYF.

This clonotype was counted at least ten times. The chain is built from TRBV5-1 and TRBJ1-2, with D unclear. Germline values: CDR1 SGHRS, CDR2 YFSETQ. V was cut by 4 bases and J by 6 bases, with 13 bases left in between. The CDR3 length is 13 residues. The DNA of the CDR3 is TGCGCCAGCAGCCCCGGTCGGGTAAATGGCTACACCTTC. Translated, it gives CASSPGRVNGYTF.

This clonotype was seen many times. The chain employs TRBV7-2 and TRBJ1-6; TRBD1 aligns across 8 bases. The CDR3 loop spans 17 amino acids. V trimming: 3 bases; J trimming: 7 bases; junction bases outside the gene matches: 11. From germline, CDR1 is SGHTA and CDR2 FQGNSA. The CDR3 spells CASSFISQGALNSPLHF. As DNA, the CDR3 is TGTGCCAGCAGCTTTATCTCCCAGGGGGCCTTAAATTCACCCCTCCACTTT.

Regarding this clonotype: A read error may explain this, as a much larger clone is one base away. The V and J genes are TRBV6-6 and TRBJ2-2; TRBD2 matches 7 bases. Looked up from germline, CDR1 is MNHNY and CDR2 is SVGAGI (reference sequence). The CDR3 is made up of 17 amino acids. CDR3 region: CASSYPGRDSGPGVLFF. The DNA for the CDR3 is TGTGCCAGCAGTTATCCGGGGAGGGATTCGGGCCCCGGGGTGCTGTTTTTT.

This clonotype has just a few counts. The chain carries TRBV27 and TRBJ1-1; D is ambiguous. CDR1 and CDR2 (germline): MNHEY, SMNVEV (reference sequence). The V and J ends lost 7 bases and 2 bases respectively, with 17 bases between them. This CDR3 spans 15 amino acids. CDR3 protein: CASTPMGLDNTEAFF. For the CDR3, the DNA is TGTGCCAGCACCCCGATGGGCCTGGACAACACTGAAGCTTTCTTT.

The rearrangement joins TRBV2 to TRBJ2-1; 13 positions match TRBD2. Germline trimming cut 4 bases from V and 5 bases from J; bases unmatched to any gene: 2. Per germline, CDR1 SNHLY and CDR2 FYNNEI. CDR3 length: 15 amino acids. The CDR3 spells CASSAGTSGNNEQFF. CDR3 coding DNA: TGTGCCAGCAGTGCAGGGACTAGCGGGAACAATGAGCAGTTCTTC.

This clonotype was found a few times. This chain uses TRBV20-1 with TRBJ2-1; D is possibly TRBD1 (5 bases). CDR1 is DFQATT and CDR2 is SNEGSKA in the germline V gene (reference sequence). Trimming stripped 0 bases from V and 7 bases from J, with 16 bases between. The CDR3 sequence is 15 residues long. The CDR3 region has the DNA TGCAGTGCTAGAGATCTCGCGGCTAGGGGTAATGAGCAGTTCTTC. Its translation: CSARDLAARGNEQFF.

This clonotype was recorded at least ten times. The chain carries TRBV7-2 and TRBJ2-1; TRBD1 is a possible D gene (6 bases). CDR3 length equals 16 residues. The V gene's germline CDR1 is SGHTA and CDR2 FQGNSA. Trimming stripped 4 bases from V and 4 bases from J, with 17 bases between. CDR3 coding DNA: TGTGCCAGCAGCTGGACTGGGACAAAGCTGTACAATGAGCAGTTCTTC. This encodes CASSWTGTKLYNEQFF.

This clonotype showed up many times. The genes are TRBV7-2 and TRBJ1-1; TRBD1 matches 7 bases. This CDR3 has 15 amino acids. In germline, CDR1 is SGHTA, CDR2 FQGNSA. J lost 1 base, V lost 7 bases, and 9 bases had no gene match. The DNA of the CDR3 is TGTGCCAGCAACATCGCCGGGACAGCGAACACTGAAGCTTTCTTT. This codes for CASNIAGTANTEAFF.

This clonotype was recorded many times. The chain uses TRBV7-2 and TRBJ2-1; maybe TRBD1 (5 bases). Trimming left V 6 bases short and J 2 bases short, with 17 bases between. Germline V gene lookup returns CDR1 SGHTA and CDR2 FQGNSA. The CDR3 is made up of 16 amino acids. CDR3 region: CASRPETAIPYNEQFF. The DNA for the CDR3 is TGTGCCAGCAGACCCGAGACAGCAATACCCTACAATGAGCAGTTCTTC. Complete variable domain (other parts from reference TRBV7-2 and TRBJ2-1): GAGVSQSPSNKVTEKGKDVELRCDPISGHTALYWYRQSLGQGLEFLIYFQGNSAPDKSGLPSDRFSAERTGGSVSTLTIQRTQQEDSAVYLCASRPETAIPYNEQFFGPGTRLTVL.

This clonotype was seen many times. The chain's CDR3 is CASSFRDSGTEAFF. The CDR3 DNA follows: TGTGCCAGCAGCTTTCGGGACTCTGGGACTGAAGCTTTCTTT. This chain uses TRBV7-8 with TRBJ1-1, with a weak D call TRBD1 (5 bases). This CDR3 has 14 residues. The germline V and J ends were trimmed by 3 bases and 5 bases, with 13 bases remaining between them. Germline CDR1 reads SGHVS; CDR2 reads FQNEAQ.

This clonotype occurred many times. The V and J genes are TRBV28 and TRBJ1-1; perhaps TRBD1 as D (5 bases). The CDR3 extends over 14 amino acids. Germline V gene sequence: CDR1 MDHEN, CDR2 SYDVKM. The V gene lost 8 bases and the J gene lost 5 bases, with 18 bases spanning the gap. For the CDR3, the DNA is TGTGCCAGCGGCCTCTGGGGGGGTGGTACTGAAGCTTTCTTT. This sequence encodes CASGLWGGGTEAFF.

This clonotype was recorded at least ten times. The rearrangement links TRBV7-9 to TRBJ2-3; weak D call: TRBD2 (5 bases). This CDR3 contains 14 residues. Germline values: CDR1 SEHNR, CDR2 FQNEAQ (reference sequence). Trimming pared 5 bases from V and 2 bases from J, leaving 11 bases between. Here the CDR3 reads CASSLRDYTDTQYF. As DNA, the CDR3 is TGTGCCAGCAGCCTCCGAGACTACACAGATACGCAGTATTTT.

The chain employs TRBV3-1 and TRBJ2-7; D is unresolved. The V and J ends lost 0 bases and 0 bases respectively, with 15 bases between them. This CDR3 has 17 residues. CDR1 is LGHDT and CDR2 is YNNKEL in the germline V gene (reference sequence). In nucleotides, the CDR3 is TGTGCCAGCAGCCAAGAACGGGCAGCCCTGAGCTCCTACGAGCAGTACTTC. It yields the protein CASSQERAALSSYEQYF.

In its sample, this clonotype ranks as medium-sized. The chain joins TRBV28 to TRBJ1-4; D uncertain. Trimming left V 5 bases short and J 0 bases short, with 10 bases between. The germline gives CDR1 MDHEN, CDR2 SYDVKM. The CDR3 spans 15 residues. The CDR3 DNA reads TGTGCCAGCAGTCAACTCACCGCAACTAATGAAAAACTGTTTTTT. Its translation: CASSQLTATNEKLFF.

This clonotype was observed many times. The chain is built from TRBV6-2 or TRBV6-3 and TRBJ1-2, with 9 bases that match TRBD1. The CDR3 has 16 residues. V dropped 6 bases and J dropped 3; count of bases not matched to a gene: 11. Germline CDR1 MNHEY, CDR2 SVGEGT. The CDR3 coding sequence is TGTGCCAGCAGCCGGGACAGGGTGCCCTTGGACTATGGCTACACCTTC. As protein: CASSRDRVPLDYGYTF.

Only a few counts were recorded for this clonotype. The chain joins TRBV28 to TRBJ1-2; TRBD1 might be the D (5 bases). In germline, CDR1 is MDHEN, CDR2 SYDVKM. The CDR3 sequence is 14 residues long. The V end lost 3 bases, the J end lost 7 bases, and 15 bases lay between the germline ends. CDR3 sequence: CASSFGAGSLGYTF. Written as DNA, the CDR3 is TGTGCCAGCAGTTTCGGGGCAGGGTCTCTTGGCTACACCTTC.

In its sample, this clonotype was seen many times. The chain employs TRBV5-1 and TRBJ2-2, with TRBD2 identical over 10 bases. In germline, CDR1 is SGHRS, CDR2 YFSETQ. The CDR3 runs 17 residues. Trimming took 0 bases from V and 0 from J; bases not matched to a gene: 2. The chain's CDR3 is CASSLVTSGTNTGELFF. The CDR3 DNA is TGCGCCAGCAGCTTGGTTACTAGCGGGACGAACACCGGGGAGCTGTTTTTT.

This clonotype appeared a few times. The chain carries TRBV5-1 and TRBJ2-5; D perhaps matches TRBD2 (5 bases). Trimming pared 3 bases from V and 2 bases from J, leaving 8 bases between. Germline V gene lookup returns CDR1 SGHRS and CDR2 YFSETQ. The CDR3 runs 13 residues. For the CDR3, the DNA is TGCGCCAGCAGCTCGACTATACAAGAGACCCAGTACTTC. It specifies CASSSTIQETQYF. Together with reference TRBV5-1 and TRBJ2-5, the CDR3 gives the full variable domain: KAGVTQTPRYLIKTRGQQVTLSCSPISGHRSVSWYQQTPGQGLQFLFEYFSETQRNKGNFPGRFSGRQFSNSRSEMNVSTLELGDSALYLCASSSTIQETQYFGPGTRLLVL.

This clonotype was picked up many times. This chain links TRBV2 with TRBJ1-6, with 7 positions matching TRBD1. This CDR3 is built from 15 residues. Germline lookup yields CDR1 SNHLY and CDR2 FYNNEI. With V trimmed by 6 bases and J by 0 bases, 2 bases remained unmatched. The CDR3 loop is CASRQGSSYNSPLHF. In nucleotides, the CDR3 is TGTGCCAGCAGACAGGGGAGCTCCTATAATTCACCCCTCCACTTT.

This clonotype showed up many times. This rearrangement joins TRBV7-2 to TRBJ2-1, with 10 bases identical to TRBD1. Germline V gives CDR1 SGHTA, CDR2 FQGNSA. V trimming: 4 bases; J trimming: 5 bases; junction bases outside the gene matches: 5. The CDR3 has 15 residues. CDR3 protein: CASSSWDRGDNEQFF. DNA of the CDR3: TGTGCCAGCAGCTCCTGGGACAGGGGTGACAATGAGCAGTTCTTC.

The gene calls are TRBV25-1 and TRBJ2-7; D might be TRBD2 (6 bases). This CDR3 contains 14 residues. V gave up 1 base and J gave up 1 base, with 8 bases separating them. Germline lookup yields CDR1 MGHDK and CDR2 SYGVNS. This chain's CDR3 is CASSESEGSYEQYF. The CDR3 DNA follows: TGTGCCAGCAGTGAATCGGAGGGATCCTACGAGCAGTACTTC.

This clonotype came up many times. V and J are TRBV6-5 and TRBJ1-4; D perhaps matches TRBD1 (5 bases). Trimming stripped 4 bases from V and 11 bases from J, with 20 bases between. The CDR3 covers 15 residues. Germline V lookup: CDR1 MNHEY, CDR2 SVGAGI. CDR3 loop: CASSLRGGKVEKLFF. Written as DNA, the CDR3 is TGTGCCAGCAGTTTGAGGGGTGGTAAAGTAGAGAAACTGTTTTTT.